Presented here are 30 T cell receptor beta chains from one specimen sequenced in a study of T cell responses to AZD1222 COVID-19 vaccine. Libraries were prepared by immunoSEQ multiplex PCR; TCRdb keeps only in-frame clonotypes and omits some of them. Found here are about 98,000 clones, 86% of them singletons; the top ten hold approximately 5.1%. This specimen consisted of peripheral blood, obtained on day 0 of AZD1222 vaccination. These receptors were taken from an adult in good health.

The CDR3 bases are TGTGCCAGCAGCCCCCTCCCGGGAGGCCTGAACACTGAAGCTTTCTTT. Protein sequence: CASSPLPGGLNTEAFF. The chain is built from TRBV11-2 and TRBJ1-1, with D hard to call. Looked up from germline, CDR1 is SGHAT and CDR2 is FQNNGV. Trimming pared 5 bases from V and 0 bases from J, leaving 16 bases between. This CDR3 has 16 residues.

V usage is TRBV3-1 (or the pseudogene TRBV3-2) and J usage is TRBJ2-7; D unresolved. Trimming shortened V by 4 bases and J by 1 base, and 23 bases separated the two germline ends. The CDR3 consists of 18 residues. The germline CDR1 and CDR2 sequences are LGHDT and YNNKEL (reference sequence). DNA of the CDR3: TGTGCCAGCAGCCCTACGTGGACCGCCAAGGGTAGGTCCTACGAGCAGTACTTC. This sequence encodes CASSPTWTAKGRSYEQYF.

The chain carries TRBV5-1 and TRBJ1-2, with D maybe TRBD1 (6 bases). The CDR3 loop spans 18 amino acids. The V end was cut by 0 bases, the J end by 4 bases, with 22 bases between. CDR1 is SGHRS, CDR2 YFSETQ, per germline. The CDR3 here is CASSLDTPGQNLIYGYTF. The CDR3 DNA is TGCGCCAGCAGCTTGGACACACCAGGACAGAATTTAATCTATGGCTACACCTTC.

There are a few counts of this clone. The J gene is TRBJ1-4, the V gene TRBV2; D is unresolved. The V gene lost 3 bases and the J gene lost 4 bases, with 12 bases spanning the gap. The CDR3 length is 15 residues. CDR1 is SNHLY and CDR2 is FYNNEI in the germline V gene. CDR3 sequence: CASSDQTTINEKLFF. In DNA form, the CDR3 reads TGTGCCAGCAGTGATCAGACTACGATTAATGAAAAACTGTTTTTT.

The J gene is TRBJ2-1, the V gene TRBV4-1; D call uncertain. The CDR3 is 14 amino acids. Trimming removed 7 bases at V and 4 bases at J, with 14 bases between. CDR1 and CDR2 from the germline V gene are MGHRA and YSYEKL. CDR3 sequence: CASKLEPGYNEQFF. CDR3 coding DNA: TGCGCCAGCAAGTTGGAGCCCGGGTACAATGAGCAGTTCTTC.

The genes are TRBV3-1 (or the pseudogene TRBV3-2) and TRBJ1-5, with TRBD1 as a possible D gene (5 bases). V lost 2 bases, J lost 5 bases, and 10 bases lay in between. The CDR3 contains 14 residues. CDR1 is LGHDT, CDR2 YNNKEL, per germline (reference sequence). This CDR3 is CASSQRGRDQPQHF. For the CDR3, the DNA is TGTGCCAGCAGCCAACGGGGCCGAGATCAGCCCCAGCATTTT.

This clone was counted between two and nine times. The chain employs TRBV18 and TRBJ2-1, with no clear D. V was pared by 0 bases and J by 0 bases, with 6 bases between. The CDR3 contains 15 residues. The germline V gene has CDR1 KGHSH and CDR2 LQKENI. The CDR3 DNA is TGTGCCAGCTCACCACCGGGTAGCTCCTACAATGAGCAGTTCTTC. It encodes CASSPPGSSYNEQFF.

The gene calls are TRBV28 and TRBJ1-1, with 7 bases aligning to TRBD1. This CDR3 comprises 18 residues. Germline V gives CDR1 MDHEN, CDR2 SYDVKM. Losses at the gene ends were 5 bases for V and 0 bases for J; bases not matched to a gene: 15. The CDR3 nucleotides read TGTGCCAGCAGTCCTTGGGACAGAACCTACCCTTTGAACACTGAAGCTTTCTTT. It translates to CASSPWDRTYPLNTEAFF. Together with reference TRBV28 and TRBJ1-1, the CDR3 gives the full variable domain: DVKVTQSSRYLVKRTGEKVFLECVQDMDHENMFWYRQDPGLGLRLIYFSYDVKMKEKGDIPEGYSVSREKKERFSLILESASTNQTSMYLCASSPWDRTYPLNTEAFFGQGTRLTVV.

This clone was recorded a few times. CDR3 bases: TGTGCCAGCTCGGTTGATGCGGACAGTGAAGCTTTCTTT. Translated: CASSVDADSEAFF. The rearrangement links TRBV2 to TRBJ1-1; D might be TRBD1 (6 bases). The CDR3 is 13 amino acids. Germline values: CDR1 SNHLY, CDR2 FYNNEI. V lost 8 bases and J lost 7, with 17 bases in between.

The chain couples TRBV28 to TRBJ1-2, with unresolved D. The CDR3 loop spans 11 amino acids. Trimming took 7 bases from V and 8 from J, leaving 11 bases between them. CDR1 is MDHEN and CDR2 is SYDVKM in the germline V gene. CDR3 loop: CASNRKEGYTF. Here the CDR3 DNA reads TGTGCCAGCAACCGGAAGGAGGGCTACACCTTC.

The chain joins TRBV9 to TRBJ2-7, with D possibly TRBD1 on 8 matching bases. The CDR3 totals 16 residues. Trimming shortened V by 3 bases and J by 2 bases, and 18 bases separated the two germline ends. Looked up from germline, CDR1 is SGDLS and CDR2 is YYNGEE. In nucleotides, the CDR3 is TGTGCCAGCAGCGCCAAAGCGGGGACAGGCCCCTACGAGCAGTACTTC. The encoded protein is CASSAKAGTGPYEQYF.

The chain links TRBV5-4 to TRBJ2-2; D is uncertain. Per germline, CDR1 SGHNT and CDR2 YYREEE (reference sequence). This CDR3 comprises 11 residues. The V and J ends lost 2 bases and 4 bases respectively, with 0 bases between them. CDR3 nucleotides: TGTGCCAGCAGCTTCACCGGGGAGCTGTTTTTT. It translates to CASSFTGELFF.

A single count supports this clone. This rearrangement joins TRBV11-1 to TRBJ2-1; maybe TRBD1 (6 bases). From germline, CDR1 is SGHAT and CDR2 FQDESV (reference sequence). Trimming took off 6 bases at V and 6 bases at J, with 18 bases between the two ends. The CDR3 extends over 15 amino acids. In nucleotides, the CDR3 is TGTGCCAGCAGTCAAAAAGTCCGAGGGGGCAATGAGCAGTTCTTC. This codes for CASSQKVRGGNEQFF.

V gene TRBV7-2 combines with J gene TRBJ1-3, with D tentatively TRBD1 (6 bases). Germline CDR1 is SGHTA and CDR2 is FQGNSA. The length of the CDR3 is 16 residues. The V end lost 1 base, the J end lost 4 bases, and 14 bases lay between the germline ends. CDR3 sequence reads: CASSLEFWGAGNTIYF. The CDR3 coding sequence is TGTGCCAGCAGCTTAGAGTTTTGGGGGGCAGGAAACACCATATATTTT.

This rearrangement joins TRBV24-1 to TRBJ2-5, with a tentative D call TRBD1 (5 bases). CDR3 length: 16 residues. Trimming took off 1 base at V and 4 bases at J, with 15 bases between the two ends. CDR1 is KGHDR and CDR2 is SFDVKD in the germline V gene. CDR3 amino acids: CATSDLKGRDPETQYF. The CDR3 coding sequence is TGTGCCACCAGTGATTTAAAGGGGCGAGACCCAGAGACCCAGTACTTC.

This chain connects TRBV5-5 to TRBJ2-7; D is possibly TRBD1 (6 bases). The CDR3 loop spans 12 amino acids. The V and J ends lost 1 base and 4 bases respectively, with 6 bases between them. The V gene's germline CDR1 is SGHKS and CDR2 YYEKEE (reference sequence). The CDR3 nucleotides are TGTGCCAGCAGCTTGCAGGGGTACGAGCAGTACTTC. As protein: CASSLQGYEQYF. Variable domain in full (rest from reference TRBV5-5 and TRBJ2-7): DAGVTQSPTHLIKTRGQQVTLRCSPISGHKSVSWYQQVLGQGPQFIFQYYEKEERGRGNFPDRFSARQFPNYSSELNVNALLLGDSALYLCASSLQGYEQYFGPGTRLTVT.

V usage is TRBV15 and J usage is TRBJ1-2; perhaps TRBD1 as D (6 bases). V lost 0 bases, J lost 4 bases, and 6 bases lay in between. CDR1 LNHNV and CDR2 YYDKDF come from the germline V gene (reference sequence). This CDR3 spans 13 amino acids. The CDR3 DNA reads TGTGCCACCAGCAGAGAAGGGGGCTATGGCTACACCTTC. Translated, it gives CATSREGGYGYTF. Full variable domain (remainder filled in from reference TRBV15 and TRBJ1-2): DAMVIQNPRYQVTQFGKPVTLSCSQTLNHNVMYWYQQKSSQAPKLLFHYYDKDFNNEADTPDNFQSRRPNTSFCFLDIRSPGLGDTAMYLCATSREGGYGYTFGSGTRLTVV.

This sequence joins TRBV6-2 or TRBV6-3 and TRBJ2-6; TRBD1 aligns across 8 bases. V gave up 1 base and J gave up 2 bases; unmatched junction bases: 7. The CDR3 is 18 residues long. CDR1 and CDR2 (germline): MNHEY, SVGEGT. As DNA, the CDR3 is TGTGCCAGCAGTTACTACGCAGGGGGCCCGACTGGGGCCAACGTCCTGACTTTC. It specifies CASSYYAGGPTGANVLTF.

This chain connects TRBV5-1 to TRBJ1-2; maybe TRBD1 (6 bases). CDR1 and CDR2 from the germline V gene are SGHRS and YFSETQ. V was shortened by 3 bases and J by 3 bases, with 15 bases between the two germline ends. This CDR3 has 15 amino acids. Written as DNA, the CDR3 is TGCGCCAGCAGCTCGGGGGCGGCAAGTGACTATGGCTACACCTTC. Its protein product is CASSSGAASDYGYTF. Complete variable domain (other parts from reference TRBV5-1 and TRBJ1-2): KAGVTQTPRYLIKTRGQQVTLSCSPISGHRSVSWYQQTPGQGLQFLFEYFSETQRNKGNFPGRFSGRQFSNSRSEMNVSTLELGDSALYLCASSSGAASDYGYTFGSGTRLTVV.

This CDR3 reads CATSHRVGYGYTF. In DNA, the CDR3 is TGTGCCACCAGTCACAGGGTTGGCTATGGCTACACCTTC. V and J are TRBV24-1 and TRBJ1-2; maybe TRBD1 (6 bases). Germline CDR1 KGHDR, CDR2 SFDVKD. Trimming took 6 bases from V and 4 from J, leaving 11 bases between them. This CDR3 has 13 residues.

DNA of the CDR3: TGCAGTGCTAGTGGACCTATCTACAATGAGCAGTTCTTC. Its translation: CSASGPIYNEQFF. V is TRBV20-1 and J is TRBJ2-1; no reliable D call. Trimming removed 3 bases from V and 3 bases from J, with 9 bases in between. The CDR3 sequence is 13 residues long. Germline CDR1 reads DFQATT; CDR2 reads SNEGSKA (reference sequence).

The genes are TRBV28 and TRBJ1-1; tentatively, D is TRBD1 (5 bases). The germline gives CDR1 MDHEN, CDR2 SYDVKM. The CDR3 totals 15 residues. V was cut by 2 bases and J by 0 bases, with 10 bases left in between. CDR3 in amino acids: CASSLQGFMNTEAFF. The CDR3 DNA follows: TGTGCCAGCAGTTTACAGGGATTTATGAACACTGAAGCTTTCTTT.

The V and J genes are TRBV5-4 and TRBJ2-3; 10 bases align to TRBD2. Trimming cost V 4 bases and J 3 bases; bases outside gene matches: 5. The CDR3 sequence is 15 residues long. Germline V lookup: CDR1 SGHNT, CDR2 YYREEE (reference sequence). CDR3 sequence: CASSISGRRTDTQYF. CDR3 bases: TGTGCCAGCAGCATTAGCGGGAGGCGTACAGATACGCAGTATTTT.

This clone appeared a single time. The genes are TRBV30 and TRBJ1-6, with D unresolved. V dropped 3 bases and J dropped 0 bases, with 9 bases sitting between them. The CDR3 totals 15 residues. CDR1 is GTSNPN, CDR2 SVGIG, per germline (reference sequence). The CDR3 spells CAWRQWRSYNSPLHF. The CDR3, as DNA: TGTGCCTGGAGACAGTGGCGCTCCTATAATTCACCCCTCCACTTT. Drawing the rest from reference TRBV30 and TRBJ1-6, the complete variable domain is SQTIHQWPATLVQPVGSPLSLECTVEGTSNPNLYWYRQAAGRGLQLLFYSVGIGQISSEVPQNLSASRPQDRQFILSSKKLLLSDSGFYLCAWRQWRSYNSPLHFGNGTRLTVT.

This chain links TRBV7-8 with TRBJ2-7, with a possible D match to TRBD2 (5 bases). This CDR3 comprises 14 residues. Germline loops: CDR1 SGHVS, CDR2 FQNEAQ. The V end lost 3 bases, the J end lost 0 bases, and 9 bases lay between the germline ends. CDR3 coding DNA: TGTGCCAGCAGCTTCGGACTGCGCTCCTACGAGCAGTACTTC. It specifies CASSFGLRSYEQYF.

The genes are TRBV3-1 (or the pseudogene TRBV3-2) and TRBJ1-5, with 8 bases fitting TRBD1. The V gene's germline CDR1 is LGHDT and CDR2 YNNKEL (reference sequence). The CDR3 is 17 residues long. The ends lost 1 base at V and 3 bases at J; junction bases unmatched: 8. The CDR3 bases are TGTGCCAGCAGCCAAGCAGGCCAGGGGGCGAACAATCAGCCCCAGCATTTT. It codes for CASSQAGQGANNQPQHF.

This chain joins TRBV7-9 and TRBJ2-3, with D possibly being TRBD1 (6 bases). There are 14 residues in the CDR3. Germline lookup yields CDR1 SEHNR and CDR2 FQNEAQ (reference sequence). V lost 5 bases to trimming and J lost 4 bases, with 13 bases between them. In DNA, the CDR3 is TGTGCCAGCAGCGCCACAGGGAATCCAGATACGCAGTATTTT. Its protein product is CASSATGNPDTQYF.

The rearrangement links TRBV12-3 or TRBV12-4 to TRBJ2-7; 7 positions match TRBD2. The CDR3 spans 13 residues. Unmatched junction bases numbered 2, after V lost 3 bases and J lost 3 bases. CDR3 sequence (DNA): TGTGCCAGCAGTTTCGGGGGGTTCTACGAGCAGTACTTC. It yields the protein CASSFGGFYEQYF.

The V call is TRBV6-2 or TRBV6-3, the J call TRBJ2-1; possibly TRBD2 for D (6 bases). The CDR3 extends over 15 amino acids. The V end lost 5 bases, the J end lost 3 bases, and 14 bases lay between the germline ends. Germline loops: CDR1 MNHEY, CDR2 SVGEGT. The CDR3 nucleotides are TGTGCCAGCAGTCCCGCTAGCGTAAACTACAATGAGCAGTTCTTC. This translates into CASSPASVNYNEQFF.

This clone has more than one count but fewer than ten. The rearrangement links TRBV19 to TRBJ2-3; D gene ambiguous. The CDR3 length is 15 residues. The V end lost 4 bases, the J end lost 1 base, and 12 bases lay between the germline ends. Germline V CDR1 and CDR2: LNHDA, SQIVND (reference sequence). CDR3 amino acids: CASSTSGRGTDTQYF. In nucleotides, the CDR3 is TGTGCCAGTAGTACCTCGGGCCGGGGCACAGATACGCAGTATTTT.